One sample yielded the 5 T cell receptor beta chains listed below, sequenced in a study of T cell responses to AZD1222 COVID-19 vaccine (dated by TCRdb to about 2021). The method was the immunoSEQ multiplex PCR assay. The source is immuneACCESS, and TCRdb retained only in-frame sequences with V and J called. Part of the clones is not carried over; for the studies checked, unresolved V genes explain less than half of this, and the remainder is unexplained. For this sample there are 150,000 to 200,000 clones; about 89% appear just once. The top ten clonotypes cover around 2% of the sample. This specimen's time point label, per the study, means: baseline before first vaccination. Source: peripheral blood, taken on day 0 of AZD1222 vaccination. All receptors derive from an adult in good health.

V and J are TRBV7-6 and TRBJ1-4, with no clear D. From germline, CDR1 is SGHVS and CDR2 FNYEAQ. This CDR3 spans 15 amino acids. Trimming removed 5 bases from V and 8 bases from J, with 18 bases in between. CDR3 residues: CASSPGLGRPEKLFF. The CDR3 DNA sequence: TGTGCCAGCAGCCCCGGACTGGGGAGACCCGAAAAACTGTTTTTT.

This clone has just a few counts. The V call is TRBV7-2, the J call TRBJ1-3; 8 nucleotides match TRBD1. The germline gives CDR1 SGHTA, CDR2 FQGNSA. This CDR3 has 14 residues. Losses at the gene ends were 8 bases for V and 0 bases for J; bases not matched to a gene: 3. CDR3 nucleotides: TGTGCCAGCGGACAGGGTTACTCTGGAAACACCATATATTTT. Translating gives CASGQGYSGNTIYF.

J is TRBJ1-4 and V is TRBV27, with a possible D match to TRBD1 (6 bases). V lost 5 bases and J lost 7, with 20 bases in between. The CDR3 has 16 amino acids. Per germline, CDR1 MNHEY and CDR2 SMNVEV (reference sequence). CDR3 protein: CASSRQALRSVEKLFF. DNA of the CDR3: TGTGCCAGCAGTAGACAGGCTCTCCGGTCCGTTGAAAAACTGTTTTTT.

This clone was seen a handful of times. This rearrangement joins TRBV7-8 to TRBJ1-6, with TRBD1 identical over 7 bases. Germline lookup yields CDR1 SGHVS and CDR2 FQNEAQ. The CDR3 totals 14 residues. Trimming at V came to 4 bases and at J to 10 bases, leaving 7 bases not matched to a gene. The CDR3 sequence: CASSSGQSRSPLHF. As DNA, the CDR3 is TGTGCCAGCAGCTCGGGACAGAGTAGATCACCCCTCCACTTT.

This sequence joins TRBV9 and TRBJ1-1; D gene uncertain. Trimming took off 1 base at V and 7 bases at J, with 11 bases between the two ends. Germline CDR1 is SGDLS and CDR2 is YYNGEE. The CDR3 loop spans 13 amino acids. CDR3 amino acids: CASSVPRAGEAFF. The CDR3, as DNA: TGTGCCAGCAGCGTACCACGGGCCGGTGAAGCTTTCTTT.